A single sample is the source of the 7 T cell receptor beta chains below, sequenced in a study of T cell responses to AZD1222 COVID-19 vaccine. Profiling relied on immunoSEQ multiplex PCR, and the TCRdb table lists in-frame clones only, not all of them. The sample gives roughly 100,000 clones, about 88% of which show up once; 35% to 55% is in the top ten. The input for sequencing was peripheral blood, taken 28 days after the second AZD1222 dose. These receptors originate from an adult who received the AZD1222 COVID-19 vaccine.

This rearrangement joins TRBV19 to TRBJ2-7, with D possibly matching TRBD2 (5 bases). The length of the CDR3 is 10 residues. Germline CDR1 LNHDA, CDR2 SQIVND (reference sequence). V shed 4 bases and J shed 9 bases, with 7 bases lying between them. CDR3 amino acids: CASSNGGQYF. The CDR3 DNA follows: TGTGCCAGTAGTAATGGAGGGCAGTACTTC.

This clone was picked up one time. The V call is TRBV5-4, the J call TRBJ2-7, with a weak D call TRBD1 (6 bases). The CDR3 is made up of 14 amino acids. V lost 1 base, J lost 7 bases, and 15 bases lay in between. Per the germline V gene, CDR1 is SGHNT and CDR2 is YYREEE (reference sequence). The CDR3: CASSLWGPNREQYF. The CDR3 DNA follows: TGTGCCAGCAGCTTGTGGGGGCCCAATAGAGAGCAGTACTTC.

CDR3 loop: CASSLDASGPYEQYF. CDR3 bases: TGTGCCAGCAGCTTGGATGCTAGCGGGCCCTACGAGCAGTACTTC. The rearrangement links TRBV5-4 to TRBJ2-7; 8 bases are shared with TRBD2. The V and J ends lost 0 bases and 2 bases, in that order; junction bases with no gene match: 4. The CDR3 loop spans 15 amino acids. Germline CDR1 and CDR2: SGHNT and YYREEE (reference sequence). Complete variable domain (other parts from reference TRBV5-4 and TRBJ2-7): ETGVTQSPTHLIKTRGQQVTLRCSSQSGHNTVSWYQQALGQGPQFIFQYYREEENGRGNFPPRFSGLQFPNYSSELNVNALELDDSALYLCASSLDASGPYEQYFGPGTRLTVT.

As for this clone: The same CDR3 can be traced to other DNA sequences in this sample. This chain links TRBV28 with TRBJ2-7; a possible D gene is TRBD1 (5 bases). The CDR3 has 12 residues. With 5 bases removed from V and 3 bases from J, the gap between germline ends came to 8 bases. Germline V gene lookup returns CDR1 MDHEN and CDR2 SYDVKM. The CDR3 spells CASSVDSYEQYF. In DNA form, the CDR3 reads TGTGCCAGCAGTGTCGACAGCTACGAGCAGTACTTC.

The chain's CDR3 is CASSLLGTGETEAFF. The CDR3, as DNA: TGTGCCAGCAGCCTTCTCGGGACAGGGGAAACTGAAGCTTTCTTT. This chain connects TRBV6-5 to TRBJ1-1; 10 positions agree with TRBD1. V was pared by 6 bases and J by 5 bases, with 9 bases of the junction left unmatched. Germline values: CDR1 MNHEY, CDR2 SVGAGI. This CDR3 spans 15 amino acids.

V gene TRBV7-2 combines with J gene TRBJ2-7; 11 bases agree with TRBD2. The CDR3 is made up of 15 amino acids. J gave up 3 bases and V 0 bases, and 1 base lay outside the gene matches. The germline gives CDR1 SGHTA, CDR2 FQGNSA. The CDR3 DNA sequence: TGTGCCAGCAGCTTAGCGGGACTAGCGGACTACGAGCAGTACTTC. The encoded protein is CASSLAGLADYEQYF.

The gene calls are TRBV7-2 and TRBJ1-5, with 9 bases lining up with TRBD1. This CDR3 contains 16 residues. Germline-derived CDR1 and CDR2 are SGHTA and FQGNSA. V trimming: 5 bases; J trimming: 4 bases; junction bases outside the gene matches: 9. The CDR3 coding sequence is TGTGCCAGCAGCAATGACGGGACAGGGACGAATCAGCCCCAGCATTTT. Translated: CASSNDGTGTNQPQHF.